The T cell receptor (beta chain) described here comes from a study of post-analysis software for immune sequencing data. At the level of the study: Relapsing-remitting, secondary progressive and progressive-relapsing courses of multiple sclerosis were included.

The authors incorporated unique molecular identifiers into the TCR beta cDNA libraries. The source material, about 0.9 to 11 million T cells, gave rise to roughly 500,000 cDNA molecules. TCRdb ran MiXCR on the PCR reads and lists one entry per CDR3 protein. Of 380,000 or so distinct CDR3 sequences detected, approximately 33% appear once; the ten largest clones hold around 15%. Study-wide results and limits: Significantly lower normalized Chao1 diversity was seen in multiple sclerosis patients than in controls. With TRBV5-6, TRBV5-1 and TRBV20-1 included, five TRBV segments were more frequent in patients than in controls.

V lost 6 bases and J 6 bases, leaving 11 bases between the germline ends. This CDR3 has 11 amino acids. Germline values: CDR1 SQVTM, CDR2 ANQGSEA. This clonotype came up once. Antigen unknown. This receptor was taken from a girl between 10 and 17 years old with multiple sclerosis. Sequenced material: blood. The chain employs TRBV29-1 and TRBJ1-1; D remains ambiguous. The CDR3 sequence: CSVSMYAEAFF. CDR3 in DNA: TGCAGCGTAAGCATGTATGCTGAAGCTTTCTTT.